This T cell receptor beta chain was obtained from a study of control samples from healthy donors and cancer patients. This CDR3 region has 13 residues. Germline lookup yields CDR1 LGHDT and CDR2 YNNKEL (reference sequence). V dropped 0 bases and J dropped 0 bases, with 3 bases sitting between them. Here immunoSEQ multiplex PCR was the method, and the copy in TCRdb shows in-frame clones only, minus some. The sample lists more than 95,000 clones, around 90% occurring once. This clone was picked up a small number of times. The rearrangement links TRBV3-1 (or the pseudogene TRBV3-2) to TRBJ2-7, with D hard to call. The specimen was blood. The clonotype was recovered from a middle-aged man in good health. Here the CDR3 reads CASSQDASYEQYF. The DNA of the CDR3 is TGTGCCAGCAGCCAAGATGCCTCCTACGAGCAGTACTTC.